One T cell receptor (beta chain) is described in this entry. Its antigen is undetermined. The CDR3 runs to 13 residues. V lost 3 bases to trimming and J lost 6 bases; unmatched junction nucleotides: 6. Germline-derived CDR1 and CDR2 are SQVTM and ANQGSEA. This sample is drawn from a study of beta chain features in type 1 diabetes. Study in general: Patients looked much like healthy donors when it came to age, gender and cell yields.

General study results and limits: Reduced insertions and increased deletions marked VDJ junctions in type 1 diabetes patients. Significant though moderate, a shortening of TCRB CDR3s appeared in all four CD4+ subsets of Type 1 diabetes patients.

CD45RO/CCR7/CD25/CD127/CD95/CD27 separated CD4+ naive, central memory, regulatory and stem cell-like memory cells by sorting. The sequenced template was cDNA made from the entire isolated RNA. Some clones are missing from TCRdb's copy, which holds only in-frame ones; the method was immunoSEQ multiplex PCR. In the table there are under 300,000 clones, about a sixth of which are singletons. Sequenced input: naive CD4+ T cells from blood. This TCR was recovered from a man aged 30 to 45 with type 1 diabetes. The gene calls are TRBV29-1 and TRBJ2-7; 9 nucleotides match TRBD1. The CDR3 here is CSVERTGGAEQYF. The CDR3 nucleotides are TGCAGCGTTGAGCGAACAGGGGGCGCCGAGCAGTACTTC.